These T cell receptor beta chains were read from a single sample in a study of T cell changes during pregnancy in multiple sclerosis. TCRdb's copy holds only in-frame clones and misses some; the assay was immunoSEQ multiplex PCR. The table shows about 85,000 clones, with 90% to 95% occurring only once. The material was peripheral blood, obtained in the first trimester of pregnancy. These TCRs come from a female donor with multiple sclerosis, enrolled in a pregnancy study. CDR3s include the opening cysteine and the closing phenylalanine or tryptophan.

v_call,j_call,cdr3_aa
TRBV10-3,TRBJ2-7,CAIRSLNSYEQYF
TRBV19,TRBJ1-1,CASSIDRTGGTEAFF
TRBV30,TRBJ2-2,CACPGQGVSGELFF
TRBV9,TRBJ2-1,CASSVAGTGPYNEQFF
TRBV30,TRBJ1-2,CASRTGNYGYTF
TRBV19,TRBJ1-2,CASSMSYNYGYTF
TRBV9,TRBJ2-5,CASSVSGGGAGTQYF
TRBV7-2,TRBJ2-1,CASSRTGGQTYEQFF
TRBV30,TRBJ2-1,CAWRLTTRTYNEQFF
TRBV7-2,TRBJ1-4,CASSPGEGTGLGEKLFF
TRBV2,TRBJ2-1,CASRTDYNEQFF
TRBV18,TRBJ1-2,CASSPVGGGRVPKYGYTF
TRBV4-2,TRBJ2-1,CASRVYNEQFF
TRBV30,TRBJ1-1,CAWSLTGGSEAFF
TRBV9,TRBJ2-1,CASSGRDRERKTVSYNEQFF
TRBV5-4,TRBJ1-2,CASRSRTEVYGYTF
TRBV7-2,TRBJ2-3,CASSLTPRFTDTQYF
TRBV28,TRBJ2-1,CASSIEASGRGEQFF
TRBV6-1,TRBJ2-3,CASTQQGTQYF
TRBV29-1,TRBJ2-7,CSVPGTSGATSEQQYF
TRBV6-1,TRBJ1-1,CASSEQGATEAFF
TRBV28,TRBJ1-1,CASSPRTANTEAFF
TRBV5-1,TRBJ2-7,CASARDNLEQYF
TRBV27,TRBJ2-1,CASSSMDSAYNEQFF
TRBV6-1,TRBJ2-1,CASSELAGGSYNEQFF
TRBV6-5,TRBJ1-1,CASLSHTGVFTEAFF
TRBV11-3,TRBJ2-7,CASSSPRDTTYEQYF
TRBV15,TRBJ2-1,CATSRDPAGVGNEQFF
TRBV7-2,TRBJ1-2,CASSFSERGPHGYTF
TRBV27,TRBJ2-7,CASSLRTSDSYEQYF
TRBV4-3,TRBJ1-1,CASSIGRNTEAFF
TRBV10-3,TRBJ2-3,CAISELQASTDTQYF
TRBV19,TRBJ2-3,CASMKVGLDTQYF
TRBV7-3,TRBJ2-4,CASRGQGSPIQYF
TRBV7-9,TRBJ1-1,CASRPTTTGIDNTEAFF
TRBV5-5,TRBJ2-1,CASSSIWTSGIYNEQFF
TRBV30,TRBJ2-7,CAWSVMTAGPLYEQYF
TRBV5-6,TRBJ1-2,CASSETRQGPNYGYTF
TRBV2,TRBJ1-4,CASSGPPANEKLFF
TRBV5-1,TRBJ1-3,CASSLASGESGNTIYF
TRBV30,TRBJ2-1,CAWIWASGTYNEQFF